This TCR beta chain was observed in a study of blood T cell repertoires in COVID-19. Overall study context: COVID-19 samples collected from the United States, Italy and Spain covered acute and convalescent phases. Sources were T cells, B-cell-depleted T cells, or PBMCs; the material itself was cDNA or gDNA.

Authors' analysis steps: Estimation of nucleated cell counts relied on the amplification of reference gene primers. Sequencing used immunoSEQ multiplex PCR; TCRdb keeps in-frame clones, though not all of them. Clonal size and the V and J genes are those of that table, whereas D and trimming came from the DNA. The table records roughly 200,000 clones, about four fifths of them present only once. Patients of the Seattle cohort, enrolled during active infection, were followed longitudinally. The CDR3 sequence is 12 residues long. With 4 bases removed from V and 2 bases from J, the gap between germline ends came to 6 bases.

The receptor comes from a woman between 35 and 50 years old with COVID-19, enrolled during active disease. The J gene is TRBJ2-7, the V gene TRBV12-3 or TRBV12-4; perhaps TRBD1 as D (5 bases). The sequenced sample consisted of peripheral blood. The CDR3 reads CASSSGPYEQYV. CDR3 DNA: TGTGCCAGCAGTTCAGGGCCCTACGAGCAGTACGTC.